This TCR beta chain was found in a study of cytomegalovirus exposure and HLA in healthy donors. Study context: Findings of an earlier analysis included some 120 million unique TCR beta sequences from 200 million or so T cells.

The PCR ran on 60 Vbeta and 13 Jbeta primers. Clones were read by immunoSEQ multiplex PCR, and TCRdb kept only the in-frame ones, dropping some. The table lists 95,000 to 150,000 clones, around 70% of them singletons. With 7 bases removed from V and 5 bases from J, the gap between germline ends came to 15 bases. CDR3 size: 13 residues. Per germline, CDR1 LNHDA and CDR2 SQIVND (reference sequence). A word on this clone: Its antigen is still unknown.

Findings and caveats of the study: Donor immune exposure was known only as CMV serostatus. Confirmation was obtained in vitro that a few CMV-associated chains are specific for CMV antigens.

Sequenced input: PBMCs. This receptor was taken from a middle-aged woman in good health and CMV-seropositive. This chain joins TRBV19 and TRBJ2-7; weak D call: TRBD2 (6 bases). This chain's CDR3 is CASTGLRGNEQYF. Written as DNA, the CDR3 is TGTGCCAGTACGGGTCTGCGGGGCAACGAGCAGTACTTC.